These 8 T cell receptor beta chains came from one sample sequenced in a study of control samples from healthy donors and cancer patients. Measured with immunoSEQ multiplex PCR; TCRdb has only the in-frame clones, and not every one. The sample shows approximately 86,000 clones, 85% to 90% of them seen only once. Sequencing used blood. These receptor sequences come from a woman aged 40 to 50 in good health.

The gene calls are TRBV7-8 and TRBJ1-1; 7 nucleotides line up with TRBD1. Germline lookup yields CDR1 SGHVS and CDR2 FQNEAQ. The CDR3 is 16 amino acids. Trimming cost V 1 base and J 0 bases; bases outside gene matches: 5. The CDR3 sequence: CASSLEAGGMNTEAFF. CDR3 sequence (DNA): TGTGCCAGCAGCTTAGAGGCAGGGGGGATGAACACTGAAGCTTTCTTT. Combining the CDR3 with reference TRBV7-8 and TRBJ1-1 gives the whole variable domain GAGVSQSPRYKVAKRGQDVALRCDPISGHVSLFWYQQALGQGPEFLTYFQNEAQLDKSGLPSDRFFAERPEGSVSTLKIQRTQQEDSAVYLCASSLEAGGMNTEAFFGQGTRLTVV.

V usage is TRBV4-1 and J usage is TRBJ1-2; TRBD1 matches 8 bases. The CDR3 consists of 16 residues. Germline V gene data show CDR1 as MGHRA and CDR2 as YSYEKL. V was clipped by 2 bases and J by 7 bases; unmatched bases: 12. Here the CDR3 reads CASSQNGQGTFSGYTF. The CDR3 DNA is TGCGCCAGCAGCCAAAACGGACAGGGCACGTTCAGTGGCTACACCTTC.

The CDR3 coding sequence is TGTGCCACCAGTGTTCCAGGGGGAGGAGAAGCTTTCTTT. It yields the protein CATSVPGGGEAFF. The chain has TRBV24-1 and TRBJ1-1, with 7 bases that match TRBD1. Germline assignment: CDR1 KGHDR and CDR2 SFDVKD. CDR3 length: 13 amino acids. V dropped 5 bases and J dropped 8; count of bases not matched to a gene: 7.

The V call is TRBV24-1, the J call TRBJ2-7; maybe TRBD1 (5 bases). V lost 3 bases and J lost 1, with 12 bases in between. The CDR3 length is 15 residues. CDR1 is KGHDR and CDR2 is SFDVKD in the germline V gene. This CDR3 is CATSDPRQGSYEQYF. CDR3 coding DNA: TGTGCCACCAGTGATCCGCGCCAGGGATCCTACGAGCAGTACTTC.

The chain employs TRBV6-6 and TRBJ2-3; 7 bases agree with TRBD1. The germline V gene encodes CDR1 MNHNY and CDR2 SVGAGI (reference sequence). Trimming at V came to 2 bases and at J to 8 bases, leaving 10 bases not matched to a gene. The CDR3 runs to 15 residues. CDR3 in amino acids: CASSYIGTADPTQYF. The CDR3 coding sequence is TGTGCCAGCAGTTACATTGGGACAGCCGATCCTACGCAGTATTTT.

J is TRBJ2-1 and V is TRBV6-2 or TRBV6-3; 7 bases line up with TRBD2. The V and J ends lost 4 bases and 7 bases, in that order; junction bases with no gene match: 7. CDR1 and CDR2 (germline): MNHEY, SVGEGT. The CDR3 has 14 amino acids. The CDR3 reads CASSFSGGENEQFF. The CDR3 DNA reads as TGTGCCAGCAGTTTCTCTGGGGGGGAAAATGAGCAGTTCTTC.

The rearrangement joins TRBV9 to TRBJ2-5, with 11 bases fitting TRBD2. The ends lost 2 bases at V and 1 base at J; junction bases unmatched: 13. The CDR3 consists of 19 residues. Looked up from germline, CDR1 is SGDLS and CDR2 is YYNGEE. This CDR3 is CASSVGTSGGLTSQETQYF. Written as DNA, the CDR3 is TGTGCCAGCAGCGTGGGGACTAGCGGTGGGTTAACCAGCCAAGAGACCCAGTACTTC.

The V and J genes are TRBV4-1 and TRBJ1-1; possibly TRBD1 for D (6 bases). Trimming took 4 bases from V and 6 from J, leaving 18 bases between them. CDR3 length: 15 amino acids. The germline gives CDR1 MGHRA, CDR2 YSYEKL. CDR3 protein: CASSLNLGQYAEAFF. The CDR3 nucleotides are TGCGCCAGCAGCCTCAACCTTGGACAGTATGCTGAAGCTTTCTTT.